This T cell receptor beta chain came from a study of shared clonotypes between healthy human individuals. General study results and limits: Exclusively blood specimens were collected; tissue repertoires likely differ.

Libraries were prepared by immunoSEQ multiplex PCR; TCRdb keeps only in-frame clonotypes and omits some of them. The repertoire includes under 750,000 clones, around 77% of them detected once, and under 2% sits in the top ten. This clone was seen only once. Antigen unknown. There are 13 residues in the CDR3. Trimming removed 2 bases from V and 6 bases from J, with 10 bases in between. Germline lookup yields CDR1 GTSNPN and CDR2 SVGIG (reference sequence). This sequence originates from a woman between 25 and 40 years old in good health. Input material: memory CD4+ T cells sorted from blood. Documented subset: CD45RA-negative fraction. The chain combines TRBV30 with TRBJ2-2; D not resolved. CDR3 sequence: CAWSWDMPGELFF. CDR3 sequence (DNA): TGTGCCTGGAGTTGGGATATGCCCGGGGAGCTGTTTTTT.